These 20 T cell receptor beta chains share one sample of origin, sequenced in a study of metastatic and nonmetastatic thyroid tumors. TCRdb re-analyzed the PCR reads using MiXCR. This table holds about 33,000 clones, about 18% found once. Each patient came to thyroid surgery without any prior treatment (of any kind). The sequenced sample consisted of blood. The receptor set was obtained from a female donor with papillary thyroid cancer or a benign thyroid nodule (not recorded which). Some clones in this sample may be carry-over from other donors' samples.

The table lists this clone with many counts. The chain couples TRBV6-2 or TRBV6-3 to TRBJ1-5; TRBD1 matches at 9 bases. The junction had 6 bases not matched to a gene; V was cut back by 5 bases and J by 1 base. CDR1 is MNHEY and CDR2 is SVGEGT in the germline V gene. The CDR3 runs to 16 residues. In DNA form, the CDR3 reads TGTGCCAGCAGTGAGGGGGGACAGGGAAGCAATCAGCCCCAGCATTTT. It codes for CASSEGGQGSNQPQHF.

In this sample, this clone turned up many times. The gene calls are TRBV30 and TRBJ1-5, with D unclear. The CDR3 covers 16 residues. Germline V gene lookup returns CDR1 GTSNPN and CDR2 SVGIG (reference sequence). V was shortened by 0 bases and J by 0 bases, with 12 bases between the two germline ends. The CDR3 sequence is CAWSVGGVSSNQPQHF. In DNA, the CDR3 is TGTGCCTGGAGTGTAGGTGGGGTTAGTAGCAATCAGCCCCAGCATTTT.

The V call is TRBV11-3, the J call TRBJ2-2; 9 bases are shared with TRBD1. The V gene's germline CDR1 is SGHNT and CDR2 YENEEA. The CDR3 loop spans 13 amino acids. Losses at the gene ends were 7 bases for V and 7 bases for J; bases not matched to a gene: 4. The CDR3 sequence: CASMDRGGGELFF. Written as DNA, the CDR3 is TGTGCCAGCATGGACAGGGGTGGCGGGGAGCTGTTTTTT.

This chain joins TRBV11-2 and TRBJ2-1; tentative D call: TRBD2 (5 bases). The CDR3 runs 16 residues. The germline V gene encodes CDR1 SGHAT and CDR2 FQNNGV. V lost 0 bases, J lost 4 bases, and 13 bases lay in between. This CDR3 reads CASSLDGIWFYNEQFF. CDR3 nucleotides: TGTGCCAGCAGCTTAGACGGGATATGGTTTTACAATGAGCAGTTCTTC.

The sample holds a few counts of this clone. The V and J genes are TRBV6-1 and TRBJ1-6; no firm D call. Trimming stripped 8 bases from V and 6 bases from J, with 20 bases between. Looked up from germline, CDR1 is MNHNS and CDR2 is SASEGT. The CDR3 extends over 16 amino acids. As DNA, the CDR3 is TGTGCCAGCGGCCCCCCGGGATTGGGTGGTAATTCACCCCTCCACTTT. It is translated as CASGPPGLGGNSPLHF.

This clone has at least ten counts. The J gene is TRBJ2-2, the V gene TRBV10-3; 7 bases are a match to TRBD1. V lost 5 bases to trimming and J lost 3 bases; unmatched junction nucleotides: 3. This CDR3 has 14 residues. Germline lookup yields CDR1 ENHRY and CDR2 SYGVKD. The CDR3 loop reads CAISRDSYTGELFF. For the CDR3, the DNA is TGTGCCATCAGTAGGGACAGCTACACCGGGGAGCTGTTTTTT.

There are many counts of this clone. The CDR3 region is CASSALQGADTQYF. CDR3 nucleotide sequence: TGTGCCAGCAGTGCCCTACAGGGTGCAGATACGCAGTATTTT. The chain carries TRBV6-4 and TRBJ2-3; a weak D match, TRBD1 (6 bases). The length of the CDR3 is 14 residues. V dropped 4 bases and J dropped 4 bases, with 12 bases sitting between them. From germline, CDR1 is MRHNA and CDR2 SNTAGT.

This clone was seen ten or more times. The chain carries TRBV30 and TRBJ2-5; D not resolved. Germline CDR1 and CDR2: GTSNPN and SVGIG (reference sequence). Trimming took 0 bases from V and 2 from J, leaving 28 bases between them. CDR3 length equals 20 residues. The CDR3 loop reads CAWSVKYIAANSSAQETQYF. CDR3 bases: TGTGCCTGGAGTGTAAAATATATCGCTGCCAACTCGTCGGCGCAAGAGACCCAGTACTTC.

The chain uses TRBV6-1 and TRBJ1-2; D possibly corresponds to TRBD1 (6 bases). Germline CDR1 MNHNS, CDR2 SASEGT. This CDR3 region has 13 residues. Between the trimmed V and J ends, which lost 4 bases and 7 bases, there was a span of 13 bases. CDR3 nucleotides: TGTGCCAGCAGTGGGGGGACATGCGTTGGCTACACCTTC. It encodes CASSGGTCVGYTF.

The table lists this clone with many counts. The chain couples TRBV28 to TRBJ2-7, with 7 nucleotides matching TRBD1. Trimming at V came to 7 bases and at J to 2 bases, leaving 11 bases not matched to a gene. From germline, CDR1 is MDHEN and CDR2 SYDVKM. The CDR3 has 15 residues. The CDR3 region has the DNA TGTGCCAGCACCCCCATGGGGGACAGACCCTACGAGCAGTACTTC. This gives the protein CASTPMGDRPYEQYF.

In this sample, this clone turned up a few times. The junction departs from germline at one end; a sequencing error may be responsible. The gene calls are TRBV6-2 or TRBV6-3 and TRBJ1-1; D is ambiguous. Germline V lookup: CDR1 MNHEY, CDR2 SVGEGT. The CDR3 has 14 amino acids. The CDR3 nucleotides read TGTGCCAGCATTTACTCGGTTTTGGGCACTGAAGCTTCCTTT. Translating it yields CASIYSVLGTEASF.

This clone was found many times. The chain has TRBV20-1 and TRBJ1-1; 10 bases are shared with TRBD1. The germline CDR1 and CDR2 sequences are DFQATT and SNEGSKA (reference sequence). With 6 bases clipped from V and 7 bases from J, the junction kept 8 bases outside the gene matches. The CDR3 totals 13 residues. In DNA, the CDR3 is TGCAGTGCACGGACAGGGGGTTATGGTGAAGCTTTCTTT. It encodes CSARTGGYGEAFF.

This clone was counted many times. The V call is TRBV9, the J call TRBJ2-3, with D possibly matching TRBD2 (5 bases). Trimming removed 2 bases from V and 2 bases from J, with 12 bases in between. Germline V lookup: CDR1 SGDLS, CDR2 YYNGEE. The CDR3 covers 15 residues. The CDR3 reads CASSVHYRDTDTQYF. The CDR3 DNA reads as TGTGCCAGCAGCGTCCACTATCGGGACACAGATACGCAGTATTTT.

This clone was seen ten or more times. J is TRBJ2-1 and V is TRBV4-1; D is ambiguous. V was pared by 3 bases and J by 2 bases, with 17 bases between. There are 17 residues in the CDR3. Germline CDR1 is MGHRA and CDR2 is YSYEKL. The CDR3 DNA is TGCGCCAGCAGCCAGATCGACTTAGGGTTCACCTACAATGAGCAGTTCTTC. Its translation is CASSQIDLGFTYNEQFF.

This clone was counted many times. The chain uses TRBV7-9 and TRBJ2-1; TRBD2 matches 16 bases. The CDR3 covers 19 residues. Germline V gene lookup returns CDR1 SEHNR and CDR2 FQNEAQ (reference sequence). The ends lost 3 bases at V and 1 base at J; junction bases unmatched: 6. The CDR3 nucleotides are TGTGCCAGCAGCTTTGGGATGGGACTAGCGGGAGGGTCCTACAATGAGCAGTTCTTC. Protein sequence: CASSFGMGLAGGSYNEQFF.

This clone was counted ten times or more. The V and J genes are TRBV30 and TRBJ1-6, with 7 bases aligning to TRBD1. Germline loops: CDR1 GTSNPN, CDR2 SVGIG (reference sequence). The J segment lost 7 bases and the V segment lost 1 base, leaving 4 bases of the junction unmatched. The CDR3 loop spans 14 amino acids. CDR3 coding DNA: TGTGCCTGGAGTGGACAGGGTGAGAATTCACCCCTCCACTTT. This encodes CAWSGQGENSPLHF.

The table lists this clone with a few counts. This chain links TRBV2 with TRBJ1-5; no reliable D call. This CDR3 region has 13 residues. Germline CDR1 is SNHLY and CDR2 is FYNNEI. Trimming took 5 bases from V and 11 from J, leaving 16 bases between them. The CDR3 region has the DNA TGTGCCAGCAGTTGGAACTCCTTAGGTTCCCAGCATTTT. It translates to CASSWNSLGSQHF.

In this sample, this clone turned up many times. V usage is TRBV7-9 and J usage is TRBJ2-5; D may be TRBD1 (6 bases). This CDR3 has 13 amino acids. Germline loops: CDR1 SEHNR, CDR2 FQNEAQ (reference sequence). Trimming took off 5 bases at V and 1 base at J, with 8 bases between the two ends. In DNA, the CDR3 is TGTGCCAGCAGCCTGGACAGCCAAGAGACCCAGTACTTC. Protein product: CASSLDSQETQYF.

This clone was detected ten times or more. The V gene is TRBV5-4, the J gene TRBJ1-2; tentatively, D is TRBD1 (5 bases). The CDR3 covers 14 residues. CDR1 and CDR2 from the germline V gene are SGHNT and YYREEE (reference sequence). V was shortened by 1 base and J by 4 bases, with 11 bases between the two germline ends. The CDR3 sequence: CASSLSRQFYGYTF. Here the CDR3 DNA reads TGTGCCAGCAGCTTGTCGAGACAGTTCTATGGCTACACCTTC. Combining the CDR3 with reference TRBV5-4 and TRBJ1-2 gives the whole variable domain ETGVTQSPTHLIKTRGQQVTLRCSSQSGHNTVSWYQQALGQGPQFIFQYYREEENGRGNFPPRFSGLQFPNYSSELNVNALELDDSALYLCASSLSRQFYGYTFGSGTRLTVV.

In its sample, this clone was seen many times. The same CDR3 is also encoded by other DNA sequences in this sample. This chain links TRBV7-2 with TRBJ2-7; TRBD2 matches at 7 bases. CDR3 size: 15 residues. Germline V lookup: CDR1 SGHTA, CDR2 FQGNSA. With 1 base clipped from V and 0 bases from J, the junction kept 3 bases outside the gene matches. The CDR3 DNA follows: TGTGCCAGCAGCTTAGGAGGCGGGAGCTCCTACGAGCAGTACTTC. This sequence encodes CASSLGGGSSYEQYF.